The present T cell receptor (beta chain) was sequenced within a study of CD8+ T cells in alopecia areata. This clone has a handful of counts. What it binds is not known. RNA was isolated and reverse transcribed to cDNA, the sequencing template. Clones were sequenced by immunoSEQ multiplex PCR, and TCRdb holds only the in-frame ones, with some missing. The sample lists approximately 210,000 clones, about 40% seen once, with over 2% in the top ten. Study-level points and caveats: Resident alphabeta T-cell populations of normal skin are likewise subject to sequencing in scalp samples.

Treatment here: oral pan-JAK inhibitor, 5-10 mg twice daily. Researchers gathered lesional scalp punch biopsies and peripheral blood from patients with alopecia areata. Sorted out of PBMCs were CD4+ T cells and CD8+ T cells. The material was CD4+ T cells sorted from blood, obtained at approximately week 37, from a patient treated with tofacitinib. The sequence was obtained from a human donor with alopecia areata.

CDR3 nucleotides: TGTGCCAGCTCACCGGACATCGACACTGAAGCTTTCTTT. Amino acids: CASSPDIDTEAFF. The chain is built from TRBV18 and TRBJ1-1; D might be TRBD1 (5 bases). This CDR3 region has 13 residues. Germline V lookup: CDR1 KGHSH, CDR2 LQKENI. V lost 3 bases to trimming and J lost 3 bases, with 8 bases between them.